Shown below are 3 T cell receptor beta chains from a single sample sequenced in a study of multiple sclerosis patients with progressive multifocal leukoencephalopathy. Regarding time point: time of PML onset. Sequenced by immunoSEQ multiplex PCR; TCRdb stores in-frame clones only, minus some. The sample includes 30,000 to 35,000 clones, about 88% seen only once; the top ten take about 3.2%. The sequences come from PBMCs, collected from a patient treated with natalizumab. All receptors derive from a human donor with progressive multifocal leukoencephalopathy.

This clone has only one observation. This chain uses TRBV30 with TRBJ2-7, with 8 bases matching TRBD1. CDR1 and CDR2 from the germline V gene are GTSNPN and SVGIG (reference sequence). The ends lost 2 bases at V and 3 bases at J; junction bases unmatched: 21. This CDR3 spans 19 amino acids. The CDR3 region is CAWSPDLIPQDRVDYEQYF. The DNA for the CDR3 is TGTGCCTGGAGTCCCGACCTTATACCACAGGACAGGGTGGACTACGAGCAGTACTTC. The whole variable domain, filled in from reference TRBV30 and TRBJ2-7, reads SQTIHQWPATLVQPVGSPLSLECTVEGTSNPNLYWYRQAAGRGLQLLFYSVGIGQISSEVPQNLSASRPQDRQFILSSKKLLLSDSGFYLCAWSPDLIPQDRVDYEQYFGPGTRLTVT.

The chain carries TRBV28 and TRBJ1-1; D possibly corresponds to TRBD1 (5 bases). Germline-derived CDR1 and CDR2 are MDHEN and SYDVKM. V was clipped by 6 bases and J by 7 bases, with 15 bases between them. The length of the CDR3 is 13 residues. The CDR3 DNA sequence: TGTGCCAGCAGGACCCAGGGCCTACTTGAAGCTTTCTTT. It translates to CASRTQGLLEAFF.

CDR3 nucleotides: TGTGCCAGCTCACCACGGGACAGGGGAAACACCGGGGAGCTGTTTTTT. Translating it yields CASSPRDRGNTGELFF. The chain uses TRBV18 and TRBJ2-2, with 10 bases identical to TRBD1. V lost 1 base and J lost 2; bases outside the gene matches: 1. CDR3 length equals 16 residues. Looked up from germline, CDR1 is KGHSH and CDR2 is LQKENI. Drawing the rest from reference TRBV18 and TRBJ2-2, the complete variable domain is NAGVMQNPRHLVRRRGQEARLRCSPMKGHSHVYWYRQLPEEGLKFMVYLQKENIIDESGMPKERFSAEFPKEGPSILRIQQVVRGDSAAYFCASSPRDRGNTGELFFGEGSRLTVL.